One and the same sample provided the 28 T cell receptor beta chains below, sequenced in a study of tumor-infiltrating lymphocytes in localized non-small cell lung cancer. Profiling relied on immunoSEQ multiplex PCR, and the TCRdb table lists in-frame clones only, not all of them. The sample records about 10,000 clones, around 74% being singletons. The sample taken for sequencing was uninvolved lung tissue not adjacent to the tumor. These receptor sequences come from a human donor with non-small cell lung cancer.

This clone was detected only a few times. The chain joins TRBV25-1 to TRBJ1-2, with unresolved D. CDR3 size: 14 residues. Germline V gene sequence: CDR1 MGHDK, CDR2 SYGVNS. V was clipped by 6 bases and J by 0 bases, with 11 bases between them. DNA for the CDR3: TGTGCCAGCAGCCGCCCCGGTTCTAACTATGGCTACACCTTC. Translation: CASSRPGSNYGYTF.

The chain's CDR3 is CASSLRADRADTQYF. The CDR3 coding sequence is TGTGCCAGCAGTTTAAGGGCCGACAGGGCAGATACGCAGTATTTT. The rearrangement links TRBV27 to TRBJ2-3; 7 nucleotides match TRBD1. V gave up 2 bases and J gave up 4 bases; unmatched junction bases: 6. The CDR3 spans 15 residues. The germline V gene encodes CDR1 MNHEY and CDR2 SMNVEV (reference sequence).

This clone was recorded a few times. The chain employs TRBV19 and TRBJ2-2; a possible D gene is TRBD1 (5 bases). CDR1 and CDR2 (germline): LNHDA, SQIVND (reference sequence). The germline V and J ends were trimmed by 0 bases and 7 bases, with 12 bases remaining between them. There are 15 residues in the CDR3. Here the CDR3 DNA reads TGTGCCAGTAGTATAGAAGGGGTATCTGTCGGGGAGCTGTTTTTT. It specifies CASSIEGVSVGELFF.

V usage is TRBV4-3 and J usage is TRBJ2-2, with 8 bases aligning to TRBD1. The ends lost 0 bases at V and 6 bases at J; junction bases unmatched: 6. Germline V gene sequence: CDR1 LGHNA, CDR2 YSLEER. The CDR3 is 16 residues long. The CDR3 nucleotides read TGCGCCAGCAGCCAAGATAGAGGGACAGGCCCCGGGGAGCTGTTTTTT. It codes for CASSQDRGTGPGELFF.

This clone appeared once. This chain links TRBV28 with TRBJ2-7; D not certain. Trimming shortened V by 5 bases and J by 6 bases, and 17 bases separated the two germline ends. The CDR3 consists of 14 residues. Germline assignment: CDR1 MDHEN and CDR2 SYDVKM. CDR3 bases: TGTGCCAGCAGTCCCACCCTGACCTTTGCCGAGCAGTACTTC. Its protein product is CASSPTLTFAEQYF.

V usage is TRBV4-3 and J usage is TRBJ2-7; D ambiguous. The germline gives CDR1 LGHNA, CDR2 YSLEER. CDR3 length: 14 residues. Deletions cut 1 base from V and 3 bases from J, with 10 bases between. The CDR3: CASSQALQDYEQYF. For the CDR3, the DNA is TGCGCCAGCAGCCAAGCGCTGCAAGACTACGAGCAGTACTTC.

The rearrangement links TRBV7-2 to TRBJ2-3; D is undetermined. V lost 5 bases to trimming and J lost 5 bases, with 11 bases between them. Germline CDR1 is SGHTA and CDR2 is FQGNSA. This CDR3 region has 13 residues. The CDR3 sequence is CASSAQSGDTQYF. The CDR3 nucleotides are TGTGCCAGCAGCGCGCAAAGTGGAGATACGCAGTATTTT. Complete variable domain (other parts from reference TRBV7-2 and TRBJ2-3): GAGVSQSPSNKVTEKGKDVELRCDPISGHTALYWYRQSLGQGLEFLIYFQGNSAPDKSGLPSDRFSAERTGGSVSTLTIQRTQQEDSAVYLCASSAQSGDTQYFGPGTRLTVL.

This clone was observed a handful of times. The chain employs TRBV4-3 and TRBJ2-2; D uncertain. The V end was cut by 0 bases, the J end by 6 bases, with 8 bases between. The CDR3 sequence is 14 residues long. Looked up from germline, CDR1 is LGHNA and CDR2 is YSLEER. The CDR3 nucleotides are TGCGCCAGCAGCCAAGATCCCACCGCCGGGGAGCTGTTTTTT. It encodes CASSQDPTAGELFF.

V usage is TRBV7-9 and J usage is TRBJ2-3, with 9 bases that match TRBD2. CDR1 and CDR2 (germline): SEHNR, FQNEAQ (reference sequence). This CDR3 is 16 amino acids long. J lost 4 bases, V lost 5 bases, and 10 bases had no gene match. The CDR3 DNA reads as TGTGCCAGCAGCCGCCCGGCAGCGGGGGGCGCAGATACGCAGTATTTT. Translated, it gives CASSRPAAGGADTQYF.

The chain couples TRBV13 to TRBJ2-7, with D possibly TRBD1 on 6 matching bases. The CDR3 totals 15 residues. In germline, CDR1 is PRHDT, CDR2 FYEKMQ (reference sequence). V lost 0 bases, J lost 3 bases, and 12 bases lay in between. CDR3: CASSLGASGVYEQYF. The DNA of the CDR3 is TGTGCCAGCAGCTTAGGCGCCTCAGGGGTCTACGAGCAGTACTTC.

V and J are TRBV6-5 and TRBJ1-4; D possibly corresponds to TRBD1 (6 bases). CDR1 MNHEY and CDR2 SVGAGI come from the germline V gene. Trimming removed 6 bases from V and 7 bases from J, with 18 bases in between. This CDR3 contains 15 residues. Here the CDR3 reads CASSPQGNRGEKLFF. The CDR3 DNA reads TGTGCCAGCAGCCCCCAGGGGAATCGCGGTGAAAAACTGTTTTTT.

The gene calls are TRBV6-1 and TRBJ2-2, with no clear D. Germline values: CDR1 MNHNS, CDR2 SASEGT. The CDR3 is 14 amino acids. V dropped 4 bases and J dropped 3 bases, with 9 bases sitting between them. The CDR3, as DNA: TGTGCCAGCAGTGGAGCAACTGACACCGGGGAGCTGTTTTTT. It codes for CASSGATDTGELFF.

The chain combines TRBV6-6 with TRBJ1-2; D is uncertain. Germline CDR1 MNHNY, CDR2 SVGAGI (reference sequence). The V gene lost 8 bases and the J gene lost 8 bases, with 9 bases spanning the gap. The CDR3 is 10 residues long. The CDR3 DNA reads as TGTGCCAGCCGAGAGAGGGGCTACACCTTC. As protein: CASRERGYTF.

This clone was counted between two and nine times. This rearrangement joins TRBV9 to TRBJ1-5; perhaps TRBD1 as D (5 bases). Per the germline V gene, CDR1 is SGDLS and CDR2 is YYNGEE. Trimming cost V 0 bases and J 3 bases, with 10 bases left between them. The CDR3 is made up of 15 amino acids. In DNA, the CDR3 is TGTGCCAGCAGCGTAGGGCGACAGCTCAATCAGCCCCAGCATTTT. Translating gives CASSVGRQLNQPQHF.

This rearrangement joins TRBV7-2 to TRBJ1-2; D is uncertain. The V gene's germline CDR1 is SGHTA and CDR2 FQGNSA. With 2 bases removed from V and 5 bases from J, the gap between germline ends came to 18 bases. This CDR3 region has 16 residues. CDR3 in DNA: TGTGCCAGCAGCTTACGGCCCTCGCCAAACCCTTATGGCTACACCTTC. Protein sequence: CASSLRPSPNPYGYTF.

The chain links TRBV4-1 to TRBJ2-7, with a possible D match to TRBD1 (6 bases). V was clipped by 3 bases and J by 1 base, with 10 bases between them. CDR1 and CDR2 (germline): MGHRA, YSYEKL. The length of the CDR3 is 14 residues. The CDR3 region is CASSHQDSSYEQYF. For the CDR3, the DNA is TGCGCCAGCAGCCACCAGGACAGTTCCTACGAGCAGTACTTC.

Only one count was recorded for this clone. The chain uses TRBV29-1 and TRBJ1-4; no definite D call. Trimming took off 4 bases at V and 0 bases at J, with 3 bases between the two ends. There are 12 residues in the CDR3. The germline V gene has CDR1 SQVTM and CDR2 ANQGSEA. The CDR3 protein is CSVVATNEKLFF. The CDR3 DNA follows: TGCAGCGTTGTTGCAACTAATGAAAAACTGTTTTTT.

This clone was seen only once. The rearrangement joins TRBV7-2 to TRBJ1-1; D is uncertain. Trimming took 0 bases from V and 1 from J, leaving 9 bases between them. This CDR3 spans 15 amino acids. Germline loops: CDR1 SGHTA, CDR2 FQGNSA. For the CDR3, the DNA is TGTGCCAGCAGCTTAGCCGGGGTTTCGAACACTGAAGCTTTCTTT. Residues: CASSLAGVSNTEAFF.

The chain has TRBV5-6 and TRBJ1-6; D is possibly TRBD1 (6 bases). The CDR3 consists of 15 residues. Looked up from germline, CDR1 is SGHDT and CDR2 is YYEEEE. Trimming shortened V by 2 bases and J by 9 bases, and 15 bases separated the two germline ends. The CDR3 sequence: CASSFRTAAGSPLHF. The CDR3 DNA sequence: TGTGCCAGCAGCTTCCGGACAGCCGCCGGTTCACCCCTCCACTTT. The full variable domain, its missing parts supplied by reference TRBV5-6 and TRBJ1-6, is DAGVTQSPTHLIKTRGQQVTLRCSPKSGHDTVSWYQQALGQGPQFIFQYYEEEERQRGNFPDRFSGHQFPNYSSELNVNALLLGDSALYLCASSFRTAAGSPLHFGNGTRLTVT.

The chain joins TRBV11-1 to TRBJ1-1; D gene unclear. The germline V gene has CDR1 SGHAT and CDR2 FQDESV (reference sequence). The CDR3 spans 13 residues. V was pared by 1 base and J by 1 base, with 4 bases between. CDR3 coding DNA: TGTGCCAGCAGCTTAGATACGAACACTGAAGCTTTCTTT. Residues: CASSLDTNTEAFF. Based on the CDR3 plus reference TRBV11-1 and TRBJ1-1, the full variable domain is EAEVAQSPRYKITEKSQAVAFWCDPISGHATLYWYRQILGQGPELLVQFQDESVVDDSQLPKDRFSAERLKGVDSTLKIQPAELGDSAMYLCASSLDTNTEAFFGQGTRLTVV.

The chain employs TRBV30 and TRBJ1-2, with 9 bases lining up with TRBD1. The germline CDR1 and CDR2 sequences are GTSNPN and SVGIG (reference sequence). The CDR3 covers 12 residues. V was clipped by 8 bases and J by 7 bases; unmatched bases: 8. Here the CDR3 DNA reads TGTGCCAGGACAGGGGCCCATCGTGGCTACACCTTC. Its translation is CARTGAHRGYTF.

The genes are TRBV11-2 and TRBJ1-4; D not resolved. V was pared by 1 base and J by 5 bases, with 14 bases between. This CDR3 is built from 16 residues. Germline V gives CDR1 SGHAT, CDR2 FQNNGV. The CDR3 spells CASSLGVDGKNEKLFF. The CDR3 coding sequence is TGTGCCAGCAGCTTAGGGGTCGACGGTAAAAATGAAAAACTGTTTTTT.

The V call is TRBV30, the J call TRBJ1-2, with D possibly being TRBD1 (5 bases). Trimming removed 0 bases at V and 8 bases at J, with 10 bases between. Germline V gene data show CDR1 as GTSNPN and CDR2 as SVGIG (reference sequence). The CDR3 has 12 amino acids. Written as DNA, the CDR3 is TGTGCCTGGAGTGTGGGGGGTGGAGGCTACACCTTC. Its translation: CAWSVGGGGYTF. Looking up the rest from reference TRBV30 and TRBJ1-2 gives the full variable domain: SQTIHQWPATLVQPVGSPLSLECTVEGTSNPNLYWYRQAAGRGLQLLFYSVGIGQISSEVPQNLSASRPQDRQFILSSKKLLLSDSGFYLCAWSVGGGGYTFGSGTRLTVV.

The CDR3 DNA is TGCGCCAGCAGCCCTGAGGGGGGAAGGGGGGCTGAAGCTTTCTTT. This sequence encodes CASSPEGGRGAEAFF. This chain links TRBV4-3 with TRBJ1-1, with D perhaps matching TRBD1 (6 bases). This CDR3 comprises 15 residues. The germline V gene encodes CDR1 LGHNA and CDR2 YSLEER. V lost 4 bases, J lost 6 bases, and 18 bases lay in between.

The CDR3 sequence: CASSMRQDGNYGYTF. The CDR3 nucleotides are TGTGCCAGTAGTATGAGGCAAGACGGAAACTATGGCTACACCTTC. V usage is TRBV19 and J usage is TRBJ1-2; unclear D gene. This CDR3 is built from 15 residues. Germline V CDR1 and CDR2: LNHDA, SQIVND (reference sequence). The V and J ends lost 3 bases and 2 bases respectively, with 13 bases between them.

The chain recombines TRBV7-2 with TRBJ1-2; D remains ambiguous. The CDR3 extends over 12 amino acids. V was shortened by 4 bases and J by 3 bases, with 6 bases between the two germline ends. Germline assignment: CDR1 SGHTA and CDR2 FQGNSA. The CDR3 coding sequence is TGTGCCAGCAGCTCGTTAGACTATGGCTACACCTTC. Its translation is CASSSLDYGYTF. Combining the CDR3 with reference TRBV7-2 and TRBJ1-2 gives the whole variable domain GAGVSQSPSNKVTEKGKDVELRCDPISGHTALYWYRQSLGQGLEFLIYFQGNSAPDKSGLPSDRFSAERTGGSVSTLTIQRTQQEDSAVYLCASSSLDYGYTFGSGTRLTVV.

The genes are TRBV7-6 and TRBJ2-2, with D uncertain. CDR1 SGHVS and CDR2 FNYEAQ come from the germline V gene. Trimming cost V 5 bases and J 6 bases, with 10 bases left between them. CDR3 length: 13 residues. CDR3 DNA: TGTGCCAGCAGCCTTGAGCAGGCCGGGGAGCTGTTTTTT. Its protein is CASSLEQAGELFF.

By share, this clone counts as large. This CDR3 is CASSDRPNTEAFF. The CDR3 DNA reads TGTGCCAGTTCGGACAGGCCGAACACTGAAGCTTTCTTT. The V call is TRBV19, the J call TRBJ1-1; 7 bases fit TRBD1. The CDR3 loop spans 13 amino acids. Per the germline V gene, CDR1 is LNHDA and CDR2 is SQIVND (reference sequence). Trimming took 8 bases from V and 1 from J; bases not matched to a gene: 4.